This section outlines one TCR beta chain sequence together with its context. Its specificity is not known. The entry originates in a study of cytomegalovirus exposure and HLA in healthy donors. Findings of the study overall: A list of 164 TCR beta chains associated with cytomegalovirus was given.

Germline values: CDR1 MGHDK, CDR2 SYGVNS. This CDR3 region has 16 residues. V was clipped by 4 bases and J by 0 bases; unmatched bases: 7. An approximately 120-subject validation cohort, separate from the approximately 700-subject first cohort, supplied the donors. Clones were sequenced by immunoSEQ multiplex PCR, and TCRdb holds only the in-frame ones, with some missing. The sample holds some 140,000 clones, about 86% seen once. This receptor was taken from a human donor in good health. Sequencing was done on a sample of PBMCs. This chain joins TRBV25-1 and TRBJ2-3; 7 bases line up with TRBD1. CDR3 sequence reads: CASSGSGTASTDTQYF. DNA for the CDR3: TGTGCCAGCAGTGGATCCGGGACAGCTAGCACAGATACGCAGTATTTT.